The 20 T cell receptor beta chains in this list originate from one sample, sequenced in a study of radiation and T cells in renal cell carcinoma. Time point specified: blood 4 weeks post-SBRT, at nephrectomy. Treatment described: 15 Gy SBRT to primary tumor, nephrectomy 4 weeks later. Assay used: immunoSEQ multiplex PCR; TCRdb lists only in-frame clones, some missing. The data show about 77,000 clones, less than 90% seen once. The specimen was blood, collected from a patient whose treatment included radiotherapy and nephrectomy. These receptors all come from a woman in her sixties or seventies with renal cell carcinoma.

There are a few counts of this clone. The chain joins TRBV4-1 to TRBJ1-5; D remains ambiguous. V was clipped by 0 bases and J by 11 bases, with 20 bases between them. This CDR3 comprises 16 residues. Germline CDR1 MGHRA, CDR2 YSYEKL. The CDR3 nucleotides read TGCGCCAGCAGCCAAGATCTTGGGTTGAGCTCCGTGACCCAGCATTTT. Translated, it gives CASSQDLGLSSVTQHF.

This clone was seen just once. This sequence joins TRBV10-2 and TRBJ1-1; 7 bases are shared with TRBD1. The J segment lost 2 bases and the V segment lost 6 bases, leaving 18 bases of the junction unmatched. The CDR3 loop spans 18 amino acids. Germline V CDR1 and CDR2: WSHSY, SAAADI. CDR3: CASRSRGDPLAVNTEAFF. In DNA, the CDR3 is TGCGCCAGCAGATCCAGGGGGGATCCCTTAGCAGTAAACACTGAAGCTTTCTTT.

The CDR3 DNA reads as TGTGCCACCAGCAGAGATTTTGAAGCGGCTAGCACAGATACGCAGTATTTT. It translates to CATSRDFEAASTDTQYF. The gene calls are TRBV15 and TRBJ2-3; TRBD2 is a possible D gene (5 bases). V was shortened by 0 bases and J by 0 bases, with 13 bases between the two germline ends. The CDR3 runs 17 residues. Germline assignment: CDR1 LNHNV and CDR2 YYDKDF (reference sequence).

The chain uses TRBV7-9 and TRBJ2-7, with TRBD2 matching 12 bases. V shed 5 bases, J shed 1 base, and the junction held 6 bases outside the gene matches. The CDR3 is 16 residues long. CDR1 SEHNR and CDR2 FQNEAQ come from the germline V gene (reference sequence). CDR3 in DNA: TGTGCCAGCAGCCGTCCACTAGCGGGGGGTTCCTACGAGCAGTACTTC. It yields the protein CASSRPLAGGSYEQYF.

V and J are TRBV15 and TRBJ2-5, with D unresolved. Trimming left V 3 bases short and J 4 bases short, with 12 bases between. Germline V gene lookup returns CDR1 LNHNV and CDR2 YYDKDF (reference sequence). This CDR3 comprises 14 residues. DNA for the CDR3: TGTGCCACCAGCAGGATGGACGAAGGAGAGACCCAGTACTTC. It codes for CATSRMDEGETQYF.

The chain employs TRBV30 and TRBJ1-5; possible D gene TRBD1, 5 bases. CDR1 is GTSNPN and CDR2 is SVGIG in the germline V gene (reference sequence). The CDR3 sequence is 18 residues long. Trimming pared 3 bases from V and 7 bases from J, leaving 28 bases between. CDR3: CAWSGGPLRGDREQPQHF. The CDR3 DNA reads as TGTGCCTGGAGCGGAGGCCCACTGCGTGGGGACCGGGAACAGCCCCAGCATTTT.

The V gene is TRBV5-1, the J gene TRBJ2-1; 14 nucleotides align to TRBD2. CDR1 is SGHRS, CDR2 YFSETQ, per germline. The CDR3 runs 16 residues. With V trimmed by 0 bases and J by 9 bases, 5 bases remained unmatched. In nucleotides, the CDR3 is TGCGCCAGCAGCTTGGGACTAGCGGGAGGGCCAGGTGAGCAGTTCTTC. This sequence encodes CASSLGLAGGPGEQFF.

V gene TRBV6-6 combines with J gene TRBJ2-7; 7 nucleotides match TRBD1. Germline values: CDR1 MNHNY, CDR2 SVGAGI (reference sequence). V was clipped by 5 bases and J by 0 bases; unmatched bases: 4. The CDR3 is 14 residues long. The CDR3 nucleotides are TGTGCCAGCAGTGGGGACAGTTCCTCCTACGAGCAGTACTTC. Its protein product is CASSGDSSSYEQYF.

This chain joins TRBV28 and TRBJ1-3; the match to TRBD1 covers 7 bases. After removal of 4 bases from V and 1 base from J, the junction contained 4 bases not matched to a gene. CDR3 length: 15 residues. Per germline, CDR1 MDHEN and CDR2 SYDVKM. The CDR3 loop is CASSSGQTSGNTIYF. The DNA of the CDR3 is TGTGCCAGCAGTTCGGGACAGACATCTGGAAACACCATATATTTT.

The J gene is TRBJ1-1, the V gene TRBV20-1; unclear D gene. Trimming took 3 bases from V and 8 from J, leaving 10 bases between them. Germline V gene sequence: CDR1 DFQATT, CDR2 SNEGSKA (reference sequence). This CDR3 is 11 amino acids long. The CDR3 nucleotides are TGCAGTGCTAGCTTACGGCAGGAAGCTTTCTTT. Translating gives CSASLRQEAFF.

This clone was found once. The chain carries TRBV14 and TRBJ2-2; D is perhaps TRBD2 (7 bases). CDR3 size: 16 residues. The V gene's germline CDR1 is SGHDN and CDR2 FVKESK. Trimming stripped 3 bases from V and 1 base from J, with 12 bases between. The CDR3 DNA reads as TGTGCCAGCAGCCAGAGGGGGGGCCTGAACACCGGGGAGCTGTTTTTT. This encodes CASSQRGGLNTGELFF.

The rearrangement joins TRBV25-1 to TRBJ1-1, with a possible D match to TRBD1 (6 bases). Germline-derived CDR1 and CDR2 are MGHDK and SYGVNS. This CDR3 has 15 residues. Trimming pared 4 bases from V and 2 bases from J, leaving 14 bases between. The CDR3, as DNA: TGTGCCAGCAGTGCCCATACAGGGATCAACACTGAAGCTTTCTTT. It translates to CASSAHTGINTEAFF. Based on the CDR3 plus reference TRBV25-1 and TRBJ1-1, the full variable domain is EADIYQTPRYLVIGTGKKITLECSQTMGHDKMYWYQQDPGMELHLIHYSYGVNSTEKGDLSSESTVSRIRTEHFPLTLESARPSHTSQYLCASSAHTGINTEAFFGQGTRLTVV.

The genes are TRBV6-6 and TRBJ1-6; possibly TRBD1 for D (5 bases). This CDR3 comprises 14 residues. Trimming took 5 bases from V and 7 from J, leaving 12 bases between them. CDR1 and CDR2 (germline): MNHNY, SVGAGI (reference sequence). Here the CDR3 DNA reads TGTGCCAGCAGTCTTGGGGGAGTGAATTCACCCCTCCACTTT. It yields the protein CASSLGGVNSPLHF.

In its sample, this clone was seen a few times. The junction shows a germline mismatch at one end, possibly a read error. The chain joins TRBV7-9 to TRBJ1-2; D call uncertain. The CDR3 contains 13 residues. The germline gives CDR1 SEHNR, CDR2 FQNEAQ (reference sequence). CDR3 loop: CASSSGLRLTHSF. CDR3 DNA sequence: TGTGCCAGCAGCTCCGGTCTCCGACTGACTCACAGCTTC.

The chain recombines TRBV5-6 with TRBJ2-5; no reliable D call. V was pared by 1 base and J by 3 bases, with 1 base between. Germline V CDR1 and CDR2: SGHDT, YYEEEE. The CDR3 is 11 amino acids. The CDR3 DNA reads as TGTGCCAGCAGCTTGAAAGAGACCCAGTACTTC. Its protein is CASSLKETQYF.

This clone was found once. The chain links TRBV4-2 to TRBJ2-5, with D tentatively TRBD1 or TRBD2 (5 bases each). The J call may be wrong; the DNA end is better matched by TRBJ2-7. Germline CDR1 LGHNA, CDR2 YNFKEQ. The CDR3 extends over 13 amino acids. The CDR3 sequence: CASSQAGLYEQYF. The CDR3 DNA is TGTGCCAGCAGCCAAGCGGGGCTCTACGAGCAGTACTTC.

The chain recombines TRBV7-2 with TRBJ2-4; 8 bases align to TRBD2. The CDR3 length is 12 residues. Trimming took 6 bases from V and 7 from J; bases not matched to a gene: 2. Per germline, CDR1 SGHTA and CDR2 FQGNSA. The CDR3 DNA reads as TGTGCCAGCAGGGGCGGGGGGAACATTCAGTACTTC. Its protein product is CASRGGGNIQYF.

In its sample, this clone was seen once. The chain couples TRBV6-5 to TRBJ1-2; TRBD1 is a possible D gene (6 bases). Trimming cost V 7 bases and J 8 bases, with 17 bases left between them. Germline CDR1 MNHEY, CDR2 SVGAGI. CDR3 length: 13 residues. Here the CDR3 reads CASTWDISWGYTF. CDR3 nucleotide sequence: TGTGCCAGCACCTGGGACATCTCCTGGGGCTACACCTTC.

The chain joins TRBV6-1 to TRBJ1-1; D is unresolved. Germline V gene lookup returns CDR1 MNHNS and CDR2 SASEGT. With 4 bases removed from V and 1 base from J, the gap between germline ends came to 16 bases. The CDR3 is 16 amino acids. Here the CDR3 DNA reads TGTGCCAGCAGTGGGGTTTTAGGTAATGGGAACACTGAAGCTTTCTTT. Protein product: CASSGVLGNGNTEAFF.

The chain combines TRBV6-5 with TRBJ2-5; the D gene could be TRBD1 or TRBD2 (5 bases each). CDR3 length: 15 amino acids. The V end was cut by 6 bases, the J end by 4 bases, with 18 bases between. Germline CDR1 MNHEY, CDR2 SVGAGI. This CDR3 reads CASRPARGMGETQYF. The CDR3 nucleotides read TGTGCCAGCAGGCCTGCGAGGGGTATGGGAGAGACCCAGTACTTC.